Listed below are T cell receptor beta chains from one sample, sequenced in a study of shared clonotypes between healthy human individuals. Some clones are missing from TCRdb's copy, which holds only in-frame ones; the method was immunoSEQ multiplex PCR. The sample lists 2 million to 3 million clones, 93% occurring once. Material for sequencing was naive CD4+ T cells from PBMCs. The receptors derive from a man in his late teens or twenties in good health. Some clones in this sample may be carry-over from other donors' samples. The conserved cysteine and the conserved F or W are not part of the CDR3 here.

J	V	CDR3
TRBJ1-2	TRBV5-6	ASSLETGVYGYT
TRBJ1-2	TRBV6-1	ASSNPGPTGGYT
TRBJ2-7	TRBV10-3	AIGDRAREQY
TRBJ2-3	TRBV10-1	ASSRLAGEGVDTQY
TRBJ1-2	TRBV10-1	ASSGDGRDGYT
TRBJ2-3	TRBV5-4	AGGLGGTQY
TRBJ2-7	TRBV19	ASSRRVSYEQY
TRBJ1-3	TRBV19	ASSPADAGNTIY
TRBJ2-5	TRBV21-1	ASSKGGTGKETQY
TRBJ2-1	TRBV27	ASSLGGRASNEQF
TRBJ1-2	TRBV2	ASSSYSPPYGYT
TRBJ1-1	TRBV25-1	ASRRGRTEAF
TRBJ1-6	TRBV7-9	ASSWRGSSYNSPLH
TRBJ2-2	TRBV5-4	ASSFRAGTTGELF
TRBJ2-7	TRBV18	ASSPGASESYEQY
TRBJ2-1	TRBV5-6	ASSWGTTGGDEQF
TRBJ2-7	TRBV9	ASSVGQVRDYEQY
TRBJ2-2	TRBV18	ASSRGNGELF
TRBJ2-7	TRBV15	ATSRGGGYHSYEQY
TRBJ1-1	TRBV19	ASLNRGTEAF
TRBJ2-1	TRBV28	ALGQGAWGEQF
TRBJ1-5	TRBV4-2	ASSQDLRFFPGQPVEDQPQH
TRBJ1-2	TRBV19	ASSIGPEPVYGYT
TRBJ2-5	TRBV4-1	ASSLATIRGLAGEETQY
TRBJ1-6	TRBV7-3	ASSRGQSNSPLH
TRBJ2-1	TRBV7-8	ASSIQPDEQF
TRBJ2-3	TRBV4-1	ASSQDQQVGSRNTQY
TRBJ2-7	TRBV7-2	ASSLQGQWTYEQY
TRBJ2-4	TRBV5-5	ASSTGLAKNIQY
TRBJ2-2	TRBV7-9	ASSFRASKMVAGELF
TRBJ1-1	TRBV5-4	ASSAARDRATEAF
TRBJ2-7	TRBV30	AGQGDLYEQY
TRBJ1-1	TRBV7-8	ASSSDRGQWSTEAF
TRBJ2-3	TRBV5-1	ASTNTEGPLSTDTQY
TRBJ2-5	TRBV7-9	ASSAARLTGTGIQETQY
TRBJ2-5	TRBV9	ASSVDAGGQETQY
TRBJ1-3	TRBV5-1	ASSLVGGLSGNTIY
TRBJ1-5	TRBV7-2	ASSLALGGDQPQH
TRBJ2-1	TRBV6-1	ASTLTGISYNEQF
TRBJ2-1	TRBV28	ASSFLWRANEQF
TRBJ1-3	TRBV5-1	ASSLVGTTGEDTIY
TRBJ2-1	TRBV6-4	ASSDDWRGYNEQF
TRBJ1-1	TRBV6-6	ASSYGTGVQYTEAF
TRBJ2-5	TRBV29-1	SVYSIAGETQY
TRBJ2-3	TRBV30	AWSVMAGSDTQY
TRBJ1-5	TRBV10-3	AISDGNQPQH
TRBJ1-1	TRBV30	AWSVSSVNTEAF
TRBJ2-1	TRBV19	ASSVLAAAYNEQF
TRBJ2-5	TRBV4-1	ASSQGLVAQETQY
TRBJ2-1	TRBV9	ASSAASGRPYNEQF
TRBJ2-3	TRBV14	ASSQAPGPRGLDTQY
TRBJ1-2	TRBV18	ASSPAGTEYGYT
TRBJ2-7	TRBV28	ASSLPGQSYYEQY
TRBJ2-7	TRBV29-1	SGQTQYEQY
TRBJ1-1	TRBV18	ASSPRQGGSTEAF